This TCR beta chain was captured by sequencing in a study of blood T cell repertoires in COVID-19. Study information: Italy, Spain and the United States were the sources of the convalescent and acute COVID-19 samples. T cells, B-cell-depleted T cells, or PBMCs provided the cDNA or gDNA that served as material.

Germline V lookup: CDR1 SGHTS, CDR2 YDEGEE. The CDR3 spans 16 residues. The V gene lost 1 base and the J gene lost 0 bases, with 12 bases spanning the gap. Measured with immunoSEQ multiplex PCR; TCRdb has only the in-frame clones, and not every one. The data contain some 200,000 clones, more than 65% of them seen just once; the ten biggest clones take up roughly 3%. This TCR came from a young woman who had recovered from COVID-19. V and J are TRBV5-8 and TRBJ2-3, with D maybe TRBD1 (5 bases). The sample consisted of peripheral blood. In nucleotides, the CDR3 is TGTGCCAGCAGCTTGAGACAGTCCATTAGCACAGATACGCAGTATTTT. Its translation: CASSLRQSISTDTQYF.